Detailed here is one T cell receptor (beta chain). These data belong to a study of blood T cell repertoires in COVID-19. Study-level information: T cells, B-cell-depleted T cells, or PBMCs provided the cDNA or gDNA that served as material.

The protocol was immunoSEQ multiplex PCR, while the TCRdb copy is restricted to in-frame clones and leaves out a portion. Of a few hundred thousand clones detected, about 86% appear once; the ten largest clones hold around 1.2%. Sequencing was carried out using peripheral blood. The receptor was derived from a woman in her 50s with acute or convalescent COVID-19.

This chain's CDR3 is CASSQQGQPQHF. In DNA, the CDR3 is TGTGCCAGCAGTCAACAGGGTCAGCCCCAGCATTTT. The V call is TRBV27, the J call TRBJ1-5, with D perhaps matching TRBD1 (6 bases). V gave up 5 bases and J gave up 6 bases, with 8 bases separating them. The CDR3 consists of 12 residues. CDR1 MNHEY and CDR2 SMNVEV come from the germline V gene (reference sequence).